The clone carrying this T cell receptor beta chain was detected once. In every case, the donor was a healthy Caucasian. The sample comes from a study of identical twins. TCRdb re-derived calls from the 5' RACE reads in MiXCR, one entry per CDR3 protein. Seen here are some 440,000 distinct CDR3 sequences, roughly 24% observed once, and the top ten hold roughly 2.8%. There are 11 residues in the CDR3. Germline values: CDR1 SGHRS, CDR2 YFSETQ. V was pared by 5 bases and J by 6 bases, with 6 bases between. These sequences were also reported in another study, on T cells expressing NK-cell markers. That source adds: Repertoires of TCR beta were obtained from T cells sorted as CD3+CD56+NKG2C+, CD3+CD56+NKG2C- and CD3+CD56-NKG2C+. HCMV seropositivity marked seven of the eight sequenced donors; one was seronegative. These clonotypes, the leaders elsewhere, also led the CD3+CD56-NKG2C+ fraction in several donors.

The clonotype was recovered from a woman aged 18-29 years in good health. The material sequenced was CD4+ T cells sorted from blood. The J gene is TRBJ2-1, the V gene TRBV5-1; D unresolved. As DNA, the CDR3 is TGCGCCAGCAGAGAGACCAATGAGCAGTTCTTC. Amino acid sequence: CASRETNEQFF.